The 17 T cell receptor beta chains below were found in one sample sequenced in a study of CD8+ T cells in alopecia areata. RNA was isolated and reverse transcribed to cDNA, the sequencing template. Some clones are missing from TCRdb's copy, which holds only in-frame ones; the method was immunoSEQ multiplex PCR. The data contain around 120,000 clones, 40% to 55% of them singletons. Input material: NKG2D-low CD8+ T cells sorted from blood. Receptors originate from a human donor with alopecia areata.

This clone was found a few times. This chain links TRBV29-1 with TRBJ1-3; TRBD1 matches at 12 bases. The V and J ends lost 4 bases and 0 bases, in that order; junction bases with no gene match: 1. CDR1 and CDR2 (germline): SQVTM, ANQGSEA. CDR3 length: 15 amino acids. DNA of the CDR3: TGCAGCGTTGCGGGACAGGGGGCCTCTGGAAACACCATATATTTT. Protein product: CSVAGQGASGNTIYF.

The chain joins TRBV9 to TRBJ2-7, with D perhaps TRBD2 (5 bases). Germline V CDR1 and CDR2: SGDLS, YYNGEE. V lost 3 bases to trimming and J lost 0 bases, with 10 bases between them. CDR3 length: 14 residues. The chain's CDR3 is CASSESGSSYEQYF. The CDR3 coding sequence is TGTGCCAGCAGCGAGAGCGGAAGCTCCTACGAGCAGTACTTC.

This clone was observed a few times. The chain couples TRBV23-1 to TRBJ1-5; D uncertain. TRBV23-1 is labeled an ORF, and its function is uncertain. V lost 10 bases to trimming and J lost 0 bases, with 25 bases between them. The CDR3 loop spans 18 amino acids. CDR3 protein: CAIWNRVARARSNQPQHF. The CDR3 bases are TGCGCCATCTGGAATAGGGTCGCTAGGGCCCGTAGCAATCAGCCCCAGCATTTT.

This chain links TRBV30 with TRBJ1-3; D unresolved. The length of the CDR3 is 13 residues. V lost 1 base to trimming and J lost 1 base, with 5 bases between them. Germline assignment: CDR1 GTSNPN and CDR2 SVGIG (reference sequence). CDR3 in DNA: TGTGCCTGGAGTGGTTTATCTGGAAACACCATATATTTT. Protein: CAWSGLSGNTIYF.

The rearrangement uses TRBV4-1 and TRBJ2-1; D not certain. Deletions cut 3 bases from V and 6 bases from J, with 18 bases between. The CDR3 is made up of 16 amino acids. Germline V gene sequence: CDR1 MGHRA, CDR2 YSYEKL. CDR3 region: CASSHQNPTLVNEQFF. The CDR3 coding sequence is TGCGCCAGCAGCCACCAAAACCCGACCCTAGTCAATGAGCAGTTCTTC.

The rearrangement uses TRBV19 and TRBJ2-3; D is uncertain. Trimming cost V 3 bases and J 3 bases, with 4 bases left between them. The V gene's germline CDR1 is LNHDA and CDR2 SQIVND (reference sequence). The CDR3 consists of 12 residues. The CDR3 sequence is CASSISTDTQYF. In DNA form, the CDR3 reads TGTGCCAGTAGTATCTCGACAGATACGCAGTATTTT.

This chain connects TRBV29-1 to TRBJ1-2; 8 bases fit TRBD1. Trimming took 6 bases from V and 8 from J; bases not matched to a gene: 8. CDR1 and CDR2 from the germline V gene are SQVTM and ANQGSEA. The CDR3 has 12 amino acids. The CDR3 spells CSVGSTGDGYTF. CDR3 DNA sequence: TGCAGCGTCGGTTCGACAGGGGACGGCTACACCTTC.

J is TRBJ2-2 and V is TRBV27; D unclear. Germline CDR1 is MNHEY and CDR2 is SMNVEV (reference sequence). This CDR3 comprises 13 residues. V lost 4 bases and J 0 bases, leaving 3 bases between the germline ends. DNA for the CDR3: TGTGCCAGCAGTTGGACGAACACCGGGGAGCTGTTTTTT. This encodes CASSWTNTGELFF.

J is TRBJ2-3 and V is TRBV27, with D uncertain. The CDR3 has 14 residues. CDR1 is MNHEY, CDR2 SMNVEV, per germline (reference sequence). V was trimmed by 7 bases and J by 6 bases, leaving 17 bases between them. The CDR3: CASKSYPGGDTQYF. The CDR3 DNA is TGTGCCAGCAAATCGTACCCCGGCGGTGATACGCAGTATTTT.

The sample holds a few counts of this clone. The rearrangement uses TRBV28 and TRBJ2-7; D gene ambiguous. The germline V gene encodes CDR1 MDHEN and CDR2 SYDVKM. Trimming removed 4 bases from V and 5 bases from J, with 9 bases in between. This CDR3 is 12 amino acids long. The CDR3 spells CASSSPGDEQYF. In DNA form, the CDR3 reads TGTGCCAGCAGTTCCCCTGGGGACGAGCAGTACTTC.

The chain recombines TRBV30 with TRBJ2-1, with 9 bases that match TRBD2. The germline CDR1 and CDR2 sequences are GTSNPN and SVGIG (reference sequence). J lost 8 bases, V lost 4 bases, and 6 bases had no gene match. The CDR3 has 13 residues. CDR3 DNA sequence: TGTGCCTGGAACCTAGCGGGAATGTATGAGCAGTTCTTC. It specifies CAWNLAGMYEQFF. Variable domain in full (rest from reference TRBV30 and TRBJ2-1): SQTIHQWPATLVQPVGSPLSLECTVEGTSNPNLYWYRQAAGRGLQLLFYSVGIGQISSEVPQNLSASRPQDRQFILSSKKLLLSDSGFYLCAWNLAGMYEQFFGPGTRLTVL.

The chain is built from TRBV21-1 and TRBJ2-2. TRBV21-1 counts as a pseudogene. This CDR3 is 14 amino acids long. The CDR3 protein is CASSVRRDTGELFF. CDR3 DNA: TGTGCCAGCAGCGTAAGAAGGGACACCGGGGAGCTGTTTTTT.

This clone was picked up a small number of times. The J gene is TRBJ2-1, the V gene TRBV9, with 10 bases matching TRBD2. CDR1 and CDR2 (germline): SGDLS, YYNGEE. This CDR3 is 16 amino acids long. After removal of 3 bases from V and 4 bases from J, the junction contained 7 bases not matched to a gene. CDR3 nucleotide sequence: TGTGCCAGCAGCGGAAACGGGACTAGCGTATACAATGAGCAGTTCTTC. As protein: CASSGNGTSVYNEQFF. The full variable domain, rest sourced from reference TRBV9 and TRBJ2-1, is DSGVTQTPKHLITATGQRVTLRCSPRSGDLSVYWYQQSLDQGLQFLIQYYNGEERAKGNILERFSAQQFPDLHSELNLSSLELGDSALYFCASSGNGTSVYNEQFFGPGTRLTVL.

V is TRBV28 and J is TRBJ1-2, with 7 bases that match TRBD1. Germline CDR1 and CDR2: MDHEN and SYDVKM. J was trimmed by 4 bases and V by 6 bases; bases with no gene match: 11. There are 15 residues in the CDR3. The chain's CDR3 is CASRTMSGTVYGYTF. The CDR3, as DNA: TGTGCCAGCAGGACGATGTCCGGGACAGTCTATGGCTACACCTTC.

The rearrangement joins TRBV28 to TRBJ1-2, with D possibly being TRBD1 (5 bases). The CDR3 is made up of 12 amino acids. From germline, CDR1 is MDHEN and CDR2 SYDVKM. Trimming took off 8 bases at V and 4 bases at J, with 11 bases between the two ends. The CDR3 region is CASYDSTYGYTF. The CDR3 DNA reads as TGTGCCAGCTATGACAGTACCTATGGCTACACCTTC.

The chain employs TRBV30 and TRBJ1-1; no reliable D call. The CDR3 loop spans 12 amino acids. Germline CDR1 is GTSNPN and CDR2 is SVGIG (reference sequence). V shed 2 bases and J shed 4 bases, with 8 bases lying between them. The CDR3 DNA follows: TGTGCCTGGAGTCCCCTGGGCACTGAAGCTTTCTTT. Translated: CAWSPLGTEAFF.

The genes are TRBV29-1 and TRBJ2-3; 7 bases align to TRBD1. The CDR3 is made up of 15 amino acids. Germline values: CDR1 SQVTM, CDR2 ANQGSEA. After removal of 1 base from V and 3 bases from J, the junction contained 7 bases not matched to a gene. CDR3 region: CSVEGNRGPTDTQYF. The CDR3 coding sequence is TGCAGCGTTGAAGGGAACAGGGGTCCTACAGATACGCAGTATTTT.